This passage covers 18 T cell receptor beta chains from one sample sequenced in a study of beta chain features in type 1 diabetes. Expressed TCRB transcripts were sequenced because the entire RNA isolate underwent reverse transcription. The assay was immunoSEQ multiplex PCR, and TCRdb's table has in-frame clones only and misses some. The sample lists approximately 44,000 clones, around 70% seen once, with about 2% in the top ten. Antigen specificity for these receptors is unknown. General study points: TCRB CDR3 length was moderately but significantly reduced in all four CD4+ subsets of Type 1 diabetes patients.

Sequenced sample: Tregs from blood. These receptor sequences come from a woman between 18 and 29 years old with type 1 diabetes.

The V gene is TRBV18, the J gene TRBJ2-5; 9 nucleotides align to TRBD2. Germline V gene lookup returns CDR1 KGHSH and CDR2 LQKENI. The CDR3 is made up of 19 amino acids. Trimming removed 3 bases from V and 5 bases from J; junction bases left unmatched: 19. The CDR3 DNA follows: TGTGCCAGCTCACCTCGACAGGCAGGGACTAGCAGTGCCCGGGAGACCCAGTACTTC. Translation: CASSPRQAGTSSARETQYF.

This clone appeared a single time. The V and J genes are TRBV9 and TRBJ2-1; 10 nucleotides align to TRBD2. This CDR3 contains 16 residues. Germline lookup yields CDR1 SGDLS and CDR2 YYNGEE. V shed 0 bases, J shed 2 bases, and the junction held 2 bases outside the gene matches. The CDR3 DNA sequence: TGTGCCAGCAGCGTAGGAACTAGCGGGGCCTACAATGAGCAGTTCTTC. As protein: CASSVGTSGAYNEQFF.

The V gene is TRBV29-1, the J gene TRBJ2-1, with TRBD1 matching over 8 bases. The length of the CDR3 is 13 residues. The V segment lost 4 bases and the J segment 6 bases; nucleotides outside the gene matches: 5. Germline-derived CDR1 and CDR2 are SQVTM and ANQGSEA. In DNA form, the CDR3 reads TGCAGCGTTGGCAGGGGGCCTGGCAATGAGCAGTTCTTC. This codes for CSVGRGPGNEQFF.

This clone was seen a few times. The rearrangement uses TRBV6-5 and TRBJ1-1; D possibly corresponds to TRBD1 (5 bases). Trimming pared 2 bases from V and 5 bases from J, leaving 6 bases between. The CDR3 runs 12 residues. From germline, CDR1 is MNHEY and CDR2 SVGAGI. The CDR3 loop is CASSYGGTEAFF. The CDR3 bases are TGTGCCAGCAGTTACGGGGGGACTGAAGCTTTCTTT.

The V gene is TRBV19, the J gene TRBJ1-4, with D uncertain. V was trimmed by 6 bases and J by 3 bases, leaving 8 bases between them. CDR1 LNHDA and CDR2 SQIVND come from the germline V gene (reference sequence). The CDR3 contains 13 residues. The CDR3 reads CASRHTSNEKLFF. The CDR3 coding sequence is TGTGCCAGTAGGCACACCTCTAATGAAAAACTGTTTTTT.

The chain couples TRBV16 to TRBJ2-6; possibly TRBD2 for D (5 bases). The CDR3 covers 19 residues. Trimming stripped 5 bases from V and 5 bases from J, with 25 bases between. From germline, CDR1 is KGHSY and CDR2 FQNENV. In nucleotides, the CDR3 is TGTGCCAGCAGCTGTTACGGGGTCGTTAACAAAAGTCGGGCCAACGTCCTGACTTTC. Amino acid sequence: CASSCYGVVNKSRANVLTF.

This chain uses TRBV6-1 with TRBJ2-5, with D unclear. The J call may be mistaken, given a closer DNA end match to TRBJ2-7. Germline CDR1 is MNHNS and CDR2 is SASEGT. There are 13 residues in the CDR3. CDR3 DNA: TGTGCCAGCAATCGGCAGCGACCAGCCGAGCAGTACTTC. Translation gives CASNRQRPAEQYF.

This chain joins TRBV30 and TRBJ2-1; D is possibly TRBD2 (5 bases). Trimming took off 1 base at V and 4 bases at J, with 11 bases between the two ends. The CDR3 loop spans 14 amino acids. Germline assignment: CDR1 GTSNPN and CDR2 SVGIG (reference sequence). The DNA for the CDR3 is TGTGCCTGGAGTGCATTGGAGGAGTACAATGAGCAGTTCTTC. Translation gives CAWSALEEYNEQFF. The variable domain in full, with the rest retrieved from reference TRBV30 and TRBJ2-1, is SQTIHQWPATLVQPVGSPLSLECTVEGTSNPNLYWYRQAAGRGLQLLFYSVGIGQISSEVPQNLSASRPQDRQFILSSKKLLLSDSGFYLCAWSALEEYNEQFFGPGTRLTVL.

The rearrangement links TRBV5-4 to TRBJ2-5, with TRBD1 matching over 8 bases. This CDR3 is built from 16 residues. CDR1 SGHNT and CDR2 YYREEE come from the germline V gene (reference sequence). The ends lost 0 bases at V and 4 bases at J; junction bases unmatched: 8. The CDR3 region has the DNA TGTGCCAGCAGCTTGGCCGGGACAGGTGTAAGAGAGACCCAGTACTTC. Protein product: CASSLAGTGVRETQYF.

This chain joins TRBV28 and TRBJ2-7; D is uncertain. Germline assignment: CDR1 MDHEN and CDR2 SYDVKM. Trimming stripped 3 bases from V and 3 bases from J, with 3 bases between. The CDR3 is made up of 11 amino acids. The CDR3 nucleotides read TGTGCCAGCAGTTTCGTCTACGAGCAGTACTTC. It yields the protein CASSFVYEQYF.

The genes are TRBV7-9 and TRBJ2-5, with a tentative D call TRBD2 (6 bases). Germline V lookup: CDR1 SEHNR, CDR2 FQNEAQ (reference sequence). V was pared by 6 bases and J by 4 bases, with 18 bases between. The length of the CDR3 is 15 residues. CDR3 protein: CASRQGASEGETQYF. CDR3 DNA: TGTGCCAGCAGACAAGGGGCTAGCGAAGGAGAGACCCAGTACTTC.

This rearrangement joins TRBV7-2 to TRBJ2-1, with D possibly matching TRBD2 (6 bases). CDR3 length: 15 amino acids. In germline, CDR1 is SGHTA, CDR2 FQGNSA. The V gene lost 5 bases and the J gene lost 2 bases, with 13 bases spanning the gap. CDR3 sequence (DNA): TGTGCCAGCAGCCCATCTCGCGGGACCTACAATGAGCAGTTCTTC. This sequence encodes CASSPSRGTYNEQFF.

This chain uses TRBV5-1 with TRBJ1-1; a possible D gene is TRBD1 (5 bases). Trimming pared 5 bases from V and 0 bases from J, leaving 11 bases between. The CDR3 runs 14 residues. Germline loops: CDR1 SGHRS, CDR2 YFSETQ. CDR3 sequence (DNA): TGCGCCAGCAGTCCCGCAGGGTTGAACACTGAAGCTTTCTTT. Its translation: CASSPAGLNTEAFF.

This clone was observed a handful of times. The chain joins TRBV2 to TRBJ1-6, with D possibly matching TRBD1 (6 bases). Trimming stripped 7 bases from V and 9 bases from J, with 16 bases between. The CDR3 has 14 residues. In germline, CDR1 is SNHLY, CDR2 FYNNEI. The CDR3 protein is CASNNRDRRSPLHF. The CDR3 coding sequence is TGTGCCAGCAATAACAGGGATCGGCGTTCACCCCTCCACTTT.

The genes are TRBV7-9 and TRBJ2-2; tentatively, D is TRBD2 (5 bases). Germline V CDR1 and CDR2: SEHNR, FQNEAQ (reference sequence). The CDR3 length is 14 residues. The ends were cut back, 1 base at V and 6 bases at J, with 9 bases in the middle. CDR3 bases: TGTGCCAGCAGCTTAGGAACAGCGGCCGGGGAGCTGTTTTTT. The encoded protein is CASSLGTAAGELFF.

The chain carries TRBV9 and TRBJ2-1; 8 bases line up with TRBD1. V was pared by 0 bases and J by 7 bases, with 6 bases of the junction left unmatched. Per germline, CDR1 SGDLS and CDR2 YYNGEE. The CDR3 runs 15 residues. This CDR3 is CASSVVQGGPNEQFF. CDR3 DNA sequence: TGTGCCAGCAGCGTAGTACAGGGGGGACCTAATGAGCAGTTCTTC.

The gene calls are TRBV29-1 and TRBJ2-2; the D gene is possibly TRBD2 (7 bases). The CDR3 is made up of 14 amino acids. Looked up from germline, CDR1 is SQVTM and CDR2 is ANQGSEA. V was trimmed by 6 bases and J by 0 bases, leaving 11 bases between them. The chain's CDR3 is CSVGEGANTGELFF. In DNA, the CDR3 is TGCAGCGTGGGGGAGGGGGCGAACACCGGGGAGCTGTTTTTT.

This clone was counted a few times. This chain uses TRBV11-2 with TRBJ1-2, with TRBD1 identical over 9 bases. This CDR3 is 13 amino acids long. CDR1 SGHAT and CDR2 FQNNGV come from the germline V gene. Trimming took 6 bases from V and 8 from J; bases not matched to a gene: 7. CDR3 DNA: TGTGCCAGCAGTCAACAGGGGGCTCGAGGCTACACCTTC. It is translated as CASSQQGARGYTF. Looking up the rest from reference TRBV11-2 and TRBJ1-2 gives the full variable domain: EAGVAQSPRYKIIEKRQSVAFWCNPISGHATLYWYQQILGQGPKLLIQFQNNGVVDDSQLPKDRFSAERLKGVDSTLKIQPAKLEDSAVYLCASSQQGARGYTFGSGTRLTVV.